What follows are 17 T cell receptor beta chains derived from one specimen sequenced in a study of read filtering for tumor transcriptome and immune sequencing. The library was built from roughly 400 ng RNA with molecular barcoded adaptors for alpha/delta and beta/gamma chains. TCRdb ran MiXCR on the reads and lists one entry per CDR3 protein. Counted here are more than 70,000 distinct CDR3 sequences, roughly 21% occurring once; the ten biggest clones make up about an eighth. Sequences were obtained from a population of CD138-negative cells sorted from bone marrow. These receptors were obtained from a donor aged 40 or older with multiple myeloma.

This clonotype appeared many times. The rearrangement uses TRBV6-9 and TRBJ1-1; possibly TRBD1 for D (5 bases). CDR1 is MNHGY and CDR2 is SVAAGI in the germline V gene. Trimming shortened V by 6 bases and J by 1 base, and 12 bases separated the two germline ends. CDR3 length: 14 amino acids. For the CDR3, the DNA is TGTGCCAGCAGGGCCGGGACGGGGAACACTGAAGCTTTCTTT. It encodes CASRAGTGNTEAFF.

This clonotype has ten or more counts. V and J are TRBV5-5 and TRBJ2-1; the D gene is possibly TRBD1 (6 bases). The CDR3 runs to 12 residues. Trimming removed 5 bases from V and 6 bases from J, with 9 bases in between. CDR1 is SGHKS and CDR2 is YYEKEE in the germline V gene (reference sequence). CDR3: CASRQQGNEQFF. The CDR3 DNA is TGTGCCAGCAGGCAACAGGGCAATGAGCAGTTCTTC.

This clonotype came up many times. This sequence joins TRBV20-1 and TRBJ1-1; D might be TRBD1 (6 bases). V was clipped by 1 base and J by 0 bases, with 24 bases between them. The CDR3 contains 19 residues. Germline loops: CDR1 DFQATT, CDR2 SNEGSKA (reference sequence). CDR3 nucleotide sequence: TGCAGTGCTAGAGTCAGGGGCGGAAAGATTAATTTCATGAACACTGAAGCTTTCTTT. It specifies CSARVRGGKINFMNTEAFF.

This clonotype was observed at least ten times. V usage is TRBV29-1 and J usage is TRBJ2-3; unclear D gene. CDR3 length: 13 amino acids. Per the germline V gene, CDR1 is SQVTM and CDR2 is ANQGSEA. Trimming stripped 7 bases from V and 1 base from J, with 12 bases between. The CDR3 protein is CSAAPSGTDTQYF. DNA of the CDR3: TGCAGCGCCGCCCCTTCGGGCACAGATACGCAGTATTTT.

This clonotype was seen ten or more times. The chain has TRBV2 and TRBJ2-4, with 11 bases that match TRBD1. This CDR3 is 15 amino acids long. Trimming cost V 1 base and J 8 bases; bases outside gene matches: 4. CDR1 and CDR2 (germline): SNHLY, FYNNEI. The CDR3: CASSEEDRGLDIQYF. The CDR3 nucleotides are TGTGCCAGCAGTGAAGAGGACAGGGGGCTTGACATTCAGTACTTC.

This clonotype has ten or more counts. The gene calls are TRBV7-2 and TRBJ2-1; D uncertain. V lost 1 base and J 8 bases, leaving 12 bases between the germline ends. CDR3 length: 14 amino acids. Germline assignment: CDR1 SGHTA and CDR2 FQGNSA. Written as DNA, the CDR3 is TGTGCCAGCAGCTTAGATGTTGGGATAGATGAGCAGTTCTTC. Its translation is CASSLDVGIDEQFF.

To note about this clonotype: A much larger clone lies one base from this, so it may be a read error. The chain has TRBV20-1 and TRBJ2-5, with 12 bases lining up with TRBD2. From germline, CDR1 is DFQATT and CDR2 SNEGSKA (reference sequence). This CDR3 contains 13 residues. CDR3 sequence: CSALLAGGEPQYF. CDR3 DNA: TGCAGTGCTCTACTAGCGGGGGGAGAGCCCCAGTACTTC.

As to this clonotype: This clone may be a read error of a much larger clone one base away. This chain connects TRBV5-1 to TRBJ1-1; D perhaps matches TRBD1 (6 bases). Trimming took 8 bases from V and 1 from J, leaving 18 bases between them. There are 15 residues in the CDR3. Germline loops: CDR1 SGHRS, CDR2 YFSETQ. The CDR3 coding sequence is TGCGCCAGGAGCCCTACGACAGGATCGAACACTGAAGCTTTCTTT. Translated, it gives CARSPTTGSNTEAFF.

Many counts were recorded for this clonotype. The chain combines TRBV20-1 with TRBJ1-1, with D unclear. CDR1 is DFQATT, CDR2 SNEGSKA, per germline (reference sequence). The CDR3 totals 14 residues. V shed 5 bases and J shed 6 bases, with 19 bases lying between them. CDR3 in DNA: TGCAGTGCTGACCCTCGGTCGGGGAGCGCTGAAGCTTTCTTT. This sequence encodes CSADPRSGSAEAFF.

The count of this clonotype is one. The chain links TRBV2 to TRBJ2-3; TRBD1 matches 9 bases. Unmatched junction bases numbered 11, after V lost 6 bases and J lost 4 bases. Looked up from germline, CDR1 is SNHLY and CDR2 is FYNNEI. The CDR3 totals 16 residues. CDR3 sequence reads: CASRTGTGKLADTQYF. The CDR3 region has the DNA TGTGCCAGCAGAACCGGGACAGGGAAACTTGCAGATACGCAGTATTTT.

The CDR3 nucleotides read TGTGCCAGCAGCTTAAGGCGGGGGGGGTACGATACGCAGTATTTT. It is translated as CASSLRRGGYDTQYF. The rearrangement joins TRBV7-2 to TRBJ2-3, with 9 bases matching TRBD2. The CDR3 length is 15 residues. The V and J ends lost 2 bases and 6 bases, in that order; junction bases with no gene match: 6. Per the germline V gene, CDR1 is SGHTA and CDR2 is FQGNSA.

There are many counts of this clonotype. CDR3 residues: CASSEGFPYEQYF. The CDR3 DNA is TGTGCCAGCAGTGAAGGTTTTCCCTACGAGCAGTACTTC. The rearrangement links TRBV2 to TRBJ2-7; D gene unclear. The germline V and J ends were trimmed by 1 base and 2 bases, with 6 bases remaining between them. The CDR3 totals 13 residues. Germline CDR1 SNHLY, CDR2 FYNNEI.

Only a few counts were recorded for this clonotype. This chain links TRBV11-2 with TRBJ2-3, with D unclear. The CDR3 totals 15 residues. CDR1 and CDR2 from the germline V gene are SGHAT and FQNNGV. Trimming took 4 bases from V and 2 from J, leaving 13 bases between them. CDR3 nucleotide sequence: TGTGCCAGCAGCTACCGACCACTGTCCACAGATACGCAGTATTTT. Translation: CASSYRPLSTDTQYF.

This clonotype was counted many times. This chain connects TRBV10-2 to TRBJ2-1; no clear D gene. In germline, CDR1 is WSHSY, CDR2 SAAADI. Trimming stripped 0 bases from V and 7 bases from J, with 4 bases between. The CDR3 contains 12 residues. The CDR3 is CASSESGNEQFF. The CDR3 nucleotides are TGCGCCAGCAGTGAGTCAGGAAATGAGCAGTTCTTC.

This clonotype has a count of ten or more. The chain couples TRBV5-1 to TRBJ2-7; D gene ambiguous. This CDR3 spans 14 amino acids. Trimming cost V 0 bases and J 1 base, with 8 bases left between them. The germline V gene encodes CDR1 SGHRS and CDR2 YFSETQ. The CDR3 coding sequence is TGCGCCAGCAGCTTGGAAGCACATTCCTACGAGCAGTACTTC. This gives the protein CASSLEAHSYEQYF.

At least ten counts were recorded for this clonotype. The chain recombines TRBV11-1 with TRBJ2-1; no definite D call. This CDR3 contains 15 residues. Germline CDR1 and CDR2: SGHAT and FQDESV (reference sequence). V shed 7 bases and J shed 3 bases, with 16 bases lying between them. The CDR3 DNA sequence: TGTGCCAGCACCATTGATGGGGTTAACTACAATGAGCAGTTCTTC. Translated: CASTIDGVNYNEQFF.

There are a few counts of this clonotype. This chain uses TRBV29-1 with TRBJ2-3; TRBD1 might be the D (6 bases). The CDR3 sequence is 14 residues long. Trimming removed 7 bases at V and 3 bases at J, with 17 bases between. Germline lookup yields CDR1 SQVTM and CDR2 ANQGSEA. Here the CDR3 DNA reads TGCAGCGGGACAGTAAGGGTTGGGACAGATACGCAGTATTTT. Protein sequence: CSGTVRVGTDTQYF.